This T cell receptor (beta chain) was sequenced for a study of blood T cells in healthy people across ages. Study results and limitations: Naive T cell percentage strongly correlated with TCR beta diversity.

The V gene lost 9 bases and the J gene lost 8 bases, with 11 bases spanning the gap. The CDR3 is 11 residues long. CDR1 and CDR2 (germline): MGHDK, SYGVNS. Primed by a sample-barcoded 5' primer and a J-beta primer mix, a second PCR proceeded for about 6 to 11 cycles. TCRdb independently ran MiXCR on the 5' RACE reads; one entry per CDR3 protein. Of around 1.1 million distinct CDR3 sequences in the sample, 30% to 40% were seen once. With regard to this clonotype: Antigen unknown.

The V call is TRBV25-1, the J call TRBJ2-1, with D possibly matching TRBD2 (6 bases). This TCR came from a man aged 18 to 29 in good health. Material for sequencing was blood. The CDR3 is CARDVADEQFF. The CDR3 DNA follows: TGTGCCAGGGATGTAGCGGATGAGCAGTTCTTC.